This TCR beta chain was captured by sequencing in a study of human T cells and chemical hapten exposure. Notes on the study in general: No change in TCRs above 1 in 1000 frequency was produced by DPC sensitization.

The library gave individual cDNA molecules unique molecular identifiers. MiXCR, run by TCRdb on the 5' RACE reads, gives a single entry per CDR3 protein. This table holds about 140,000 distinct CDR3 sequences, roughly 4.1% found once. V was pared by 5 bases and J by 7 bases, with 21 bases of the junction left unmatched. Germline V gene data show CDR1 as MNHEY and CDR2 as SMNVEV (reference sequence). The CDR3 extends over 20 amino acids. In this sample, this clonotype turned up many times. Its specificity is unknown. It was from unfractionated whole blood that total RNA was extracted. This TCR came from a female donor in good health. This rearrangement joins TRBV27 to TRBJ2-1; 12 bases line up with TRBD2. CDR3: CASSPRTVPSGGAGNNEQFF. CDR3 nucleotides: TGTGCCAGCAGTCCCCGGACGGTTCCTAGCGGGGGGGCCGGAAATAATGAGCAGTTCTTC.